The clone carrying this T cell receptor (beta chain) was found a few times. The entry originates in a study of blood T cell repertoires in COVID-19. On the study more broadly: From the United States, Italy and Spain came samples of acute and convalescent COVID-19. The analysed material was cDNA or gDNA that came from T cells, B-cell-depleted T cells, or PBMCs.

In the original analysis: For nucleated cells, counts were estimated from reference gene primer amplification. Data came from immunoSEQ multiplex PCR; TCRdb stores just in-frame clones and leaves some out. That table is the source of V, J and clone size, and D and trimming were worked out from the DNA. The sample lists 70,000 to 90,000 clones, around 78% occurring once. The sequence was obtained from a woman older than 75 with acute or convalescent COVID-19. The sequencing input was peripheral blood.

The CDR3 nucleotides are TGTGCCAGCAGCCCCCTCCTAGACGGCTTGAGAACTGAAGCTTTCTTT. Translated: CASSPLLDGLRTEAFF. The chain is built from TRBV9 and TRBJ1-1, with no clear D. V was clipped by 4 bases and J by 5 bases, with 21 bases between them. CDR3 length equals 16 residues. The germline CDR1 and CDR2 sequences are SGDLS and YYNGEE. Filled out from reference TRBV9 and TRBJ1-1, the complete variable domain reads DSGVTQTPKHLITATGQRVTLRCSPRSGDLSVYWYQQSLDQGLQFLIQYYNGEERAKGNILERFSAQQFPDLHSELNLSSLELGDSALYFCASSPLLDGLRTEAFFGQGTRLTVV.